This entry is about one T cell receptor (beta chain). Generated by immunoSEQ multiplex PCR, the TCRdb table keeps only in-frame clones and is missing some. Among 300,000 to 450,000 clones listed, 88% were seen once. Trimming pared 5 bases from V and 7 bases from J, leaving 16 bases between. CDR1 is MNHEY and CDR2 is SVGAGI in the germline V gene. There are 14 residues in the CDR3. This study enrolled people aged 18 to 89 from roughly 22 US geographic areas. Which cohort a participant joined came from the clinical history participants gave. The data are from a study of blood T cell repertoires in COVID-19.

The receptor comes from a woman under 30 who had recovered from COVID-19. The V and J genes are TRBV6-5 and TRBJ2-3; TRBD1 is a possible D gene (6 bases). The sequenced material came from PBMCs or T cells enriched from blood (not recorded which). This chain's CDR3 is CASSLGTLGYTQYF. The CDR3 DNA reads as TGTGCCAGCAGTCTTGGGACACTGGGTTATACGCAGTATTTT.